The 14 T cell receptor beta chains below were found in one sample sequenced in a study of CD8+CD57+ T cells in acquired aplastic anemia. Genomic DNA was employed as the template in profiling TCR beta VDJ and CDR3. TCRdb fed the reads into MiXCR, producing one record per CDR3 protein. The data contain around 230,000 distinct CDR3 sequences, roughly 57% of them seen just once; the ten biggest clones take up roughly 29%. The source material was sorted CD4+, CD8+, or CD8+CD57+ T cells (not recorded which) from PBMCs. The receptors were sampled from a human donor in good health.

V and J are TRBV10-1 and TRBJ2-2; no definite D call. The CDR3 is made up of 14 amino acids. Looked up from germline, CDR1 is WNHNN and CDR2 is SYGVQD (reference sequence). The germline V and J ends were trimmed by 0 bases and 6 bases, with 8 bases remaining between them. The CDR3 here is CASSESAEPGELFF. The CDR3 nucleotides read TGCGCCAGCAGTGAGTCAGCAGAGCCCGGGGAGCTGTTTTTT.

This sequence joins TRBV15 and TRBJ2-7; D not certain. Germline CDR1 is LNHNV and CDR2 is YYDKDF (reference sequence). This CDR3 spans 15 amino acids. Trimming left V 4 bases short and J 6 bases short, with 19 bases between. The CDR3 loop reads CATSTTPLGRAEQYF. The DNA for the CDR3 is TGTGCCACCAGCACTACCCCGCTAGGTAGAGCCGAGCAGTACTTC.

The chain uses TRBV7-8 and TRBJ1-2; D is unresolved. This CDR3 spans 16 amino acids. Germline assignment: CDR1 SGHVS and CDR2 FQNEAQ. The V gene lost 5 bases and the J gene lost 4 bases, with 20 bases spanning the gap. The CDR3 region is CASSEGRLRNLYGYTF. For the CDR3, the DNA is TGTGCCAGCAGCGAAGGAAGACTGCGCAACCTCTATGGCTACACCTTC.

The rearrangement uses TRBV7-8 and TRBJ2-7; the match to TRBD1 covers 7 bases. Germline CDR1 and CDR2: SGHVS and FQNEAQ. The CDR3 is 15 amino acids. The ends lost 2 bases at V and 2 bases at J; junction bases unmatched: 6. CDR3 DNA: TGTGCCAGCAGCTTACCCGGGACAGTAACCTACGAGCAGTACTTC. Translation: CASSLPGTVTYEQYF.

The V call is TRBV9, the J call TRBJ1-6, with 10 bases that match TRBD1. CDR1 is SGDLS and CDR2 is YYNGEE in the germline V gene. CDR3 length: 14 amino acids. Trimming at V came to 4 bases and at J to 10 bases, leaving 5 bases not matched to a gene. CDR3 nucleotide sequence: TGTGCCAGCAGCCCCGGGACAGGGGTGTCACCCCTCCACTTT. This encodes CASSPGTGVSPLHF.

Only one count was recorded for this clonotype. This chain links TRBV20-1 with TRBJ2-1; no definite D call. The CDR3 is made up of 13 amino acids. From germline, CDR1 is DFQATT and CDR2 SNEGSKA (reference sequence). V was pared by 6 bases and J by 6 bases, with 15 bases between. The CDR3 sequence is CSASSFIGNEQFF. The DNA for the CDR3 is TGCAGTGCCAGCAGCTTTATCGGCAATGAGCAGTTCTTC.

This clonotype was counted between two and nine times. The CDR3 spells CASSPERPGYSGYTF. The CDR3 DNA reads as TGTGCCAGCTCACCTGAACGTCCAGGGTACAGTGGCTACACCTTC. V gene TRBV18 combines with J gene TRBJ1-2; maybe TRBD1 (5 bases). The CDR3 length is 15 residues. V was trimmed by 3 bases and J by 7 bases, leaving 18 bases between them. Germline assignment: CDR1 KGHSH and CDR2 LQKENI. The full variable domain, with the rest looked up from reference TRBV18 and TRBJ1-2, is NAGVMQNPRHLVRRRGQEARLRCSPMKGHSHVYWYRQLPEEGLKFMVYLQKENIIDESGMPKERFSAEFPKEGPSILRIQQVVRGDSAAYFCASSPERPGYSGYTFGSGTRLTVV.

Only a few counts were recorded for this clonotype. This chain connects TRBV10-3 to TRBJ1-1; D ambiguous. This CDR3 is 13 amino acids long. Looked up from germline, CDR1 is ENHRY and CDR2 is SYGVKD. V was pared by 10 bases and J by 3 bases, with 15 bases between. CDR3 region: CATYPEGYTEAFF. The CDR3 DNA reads TGTGCCACCTACCCGGAGGGATACACTGAAGCTTTCTTT.

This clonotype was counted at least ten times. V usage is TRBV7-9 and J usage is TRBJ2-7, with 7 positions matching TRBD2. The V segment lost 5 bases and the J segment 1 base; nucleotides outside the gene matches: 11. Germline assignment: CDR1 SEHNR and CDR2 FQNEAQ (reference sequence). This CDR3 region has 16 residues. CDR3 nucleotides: TGTGCCAGCAGCCACCCATGGGGGGAGGGGTCCTACGAGCAGTACTTC. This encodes CASSHPWGEGSYEQYF.

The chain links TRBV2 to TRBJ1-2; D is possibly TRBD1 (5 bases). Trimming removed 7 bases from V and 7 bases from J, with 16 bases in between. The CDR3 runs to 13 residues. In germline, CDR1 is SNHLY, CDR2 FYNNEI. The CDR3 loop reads CASTLTVWSGYTF. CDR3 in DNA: TGTGCCAGCACTCTGACAGTTTGGAGTGGCTACACCTTC.

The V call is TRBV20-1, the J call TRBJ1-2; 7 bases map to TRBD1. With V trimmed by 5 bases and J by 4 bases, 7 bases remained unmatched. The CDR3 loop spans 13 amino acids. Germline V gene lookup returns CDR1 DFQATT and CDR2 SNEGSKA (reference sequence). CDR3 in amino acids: CSAPQGLGYGYTF. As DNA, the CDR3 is TGCAGTGCTCCACAGGGGCTCGGCTATGGCTACACCTTC.

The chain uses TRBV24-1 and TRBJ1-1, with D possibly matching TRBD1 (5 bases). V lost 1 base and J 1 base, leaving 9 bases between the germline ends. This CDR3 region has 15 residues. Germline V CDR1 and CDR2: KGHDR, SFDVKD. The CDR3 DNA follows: TGTGCCACCAGTGATTTTAGCCAGGGGAACACTGAAGCTTTCTTT. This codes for CATSDFSQGNTEAFF.

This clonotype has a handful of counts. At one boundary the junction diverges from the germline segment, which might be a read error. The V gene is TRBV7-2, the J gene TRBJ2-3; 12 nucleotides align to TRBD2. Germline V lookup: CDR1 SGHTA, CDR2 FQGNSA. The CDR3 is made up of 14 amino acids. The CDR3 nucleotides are TGTGCCAGCAGCTCTCATCCTAGCGGGAGGGGCCCACATTTT. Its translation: CASSSHPSGRGPHF.

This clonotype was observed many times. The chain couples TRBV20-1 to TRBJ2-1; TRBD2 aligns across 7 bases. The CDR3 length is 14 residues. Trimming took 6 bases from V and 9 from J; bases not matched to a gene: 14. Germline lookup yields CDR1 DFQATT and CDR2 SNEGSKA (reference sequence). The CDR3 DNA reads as TGCAGTGCGTTGAGCGGGGAAGACAATACTGAGCAGTTCTTC. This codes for CSALSGEDNTEQFF.